The rows below give T cell receptor beta chains drawn from one sample of a study of shared clonotypes between healthy human individuals. The table came from immunoSEQ multiplex PCR; TCRdb's copy has only in-frame clones and leaves some out. The sample lists around 1.5 million clones, about 98% occurring once. The sample was naive CD4+ T cells sorted from blood. The source is a man younger than 45 in good health. Each CDR3 is given with its conserved first and last residue. Fields, in order: V gene, clone size, J gene, D gene, CDR3 protein, CDR3 DNA. A D gene is named only where the DNA matches it firmly. Size tells how often a clone was seen (once, few, many) or the class of an expanded clone, and some rows leave it out.

v_call: TRBV28
clone_size: -
j_call: TRBJ1-2
d_call: -
cdr3_aa: CASSLWAGYTF
cdr3_nt: TGTGCCAGCAGTTTATGGGCTGGCTACACCTTC

v_call: TRBV28
clone_size: -
j_call: TRBJ2-7
d_call: -
cdr3_aa: CASSPRIYEQYF
cdr3_nt: TGTGCCAGCAGTCCCAGAATCTACGAGCAGTACTTC

v_call: TRBV5-4
clone_size: -
j_call: TRBJ2-3
d_call: -
cdr3_aa: CASSHLGSISTDTQYF
cdr3_nt: TGTGCCAGCAGCCACCTTGGGAGTATAAGCACAGATACGCAGTATTTT

v_call: TRBV2
clone_size: -
j_call: TRBJ2-7
d_call: -
cdr3_aa: CASSLPGGGDEQYF
cdr3_nt: TGTGCCAGCAGTTTACCGGGAGGGGGCGACGAGCAGTACTTC

v_call: TRBV6-6
clone_size: once
j_call: TRBJ2-1
d_call: TRBD2
cdr3_aa: CASSPGLAGANEQFF
cdr3_nt: TGTGCCAGCAGCCCGGGACTAGCGGGTGCGAATGAGCAGTTCTTC

v_call: TRBV7-8
clone_size: -
j_call: TRBJ2-7
d_call: -
cdr3_aa: CASSLGSVSYEQYF
cdr3_nt: TGTGCCAGCAGCTTAGGTTCAGTCTCCTACGAGCAGTACTTC

v_call: TRBV5-4
clone_size: -
j_call: TRBJ1-4
d_call: -
cdr3_aa: CASSLGTEKNEKLFF
cdr3_nt: TGTGCCAGCAGCTTGGGGACGGAGAAAAATGAAAAACTGTTTTTT

v_call: TRBV4-3
clone_size: -
j_call: TRBJ1-3
d_call: TRBD1
cdr3_aa: CASSQGTTGGAGNTIYF
cdr3_nt: TGCGCCAGCAGCCAAGGCACGACAGGGGGTGCAGGAAACACCATATATTTT

v_call: TRBV5-4
clone_size: -
j_call: TRBJ2-3
d_call: TRBD1
cdr3_aa: CASSLRRRQGLDTQYF
cdr3_nt: TGTGCCAGCAGCTTGAGGCGGAGACAGGGTTTAGATACGCAGTATTTT

v_call: TRBV9
clone_size: -
j_call: TRBJ2-7
d_call: -
cdr3_aa: CASSERGYEQYF
cdr3_nt: TGTGCCAGCAGCGAGAGGGGATACGAGCAGTACTTC

v_call: TRBV7-3
clone_size: -
j_call: TRBJ2-2
d_call: TRBD2
cdr3_aa: CASSSSGSWGGELFF
cdr3_nt: TGTGCCAGCAGCTCTAGCGGGAGTTGGGGCGGGGAGCTGTTTTTT

v_call: TRBV19
clone_size: -
j_call: TRBJ1-1
d_call: -
cdr3_aa: CASRQSADLRAEAFF
cdr3_nt: TGTGCCAGTCGTCAATCGGCGGACCTTAGGGCTGAAGCTTTCTTT

v_call: TRBV30
clone_size: -
j_call: TRBJ2-7
d_call: -
cdr3_aa: CASRVLGEQYF
cdr3_nt: TGTGCCTCGAGGGTGTTGGGCGAGCAGTACTTC

v_call: TRBV19
clone_size: -
j_call: TRBJ2-7
d_call: TRBD2
cdr3_aa: CASSFHRGLADTYEQYF
cdr3_nt: TGTGCCAGTAGTTTTCACAGAGGGCTAGCGGACACCTACGAGCAGTACTTC

v_call: TRBV5-1
clone_size: -
j_call: TRBJ2-7
d_call: -
cdr3_aa: CASSLDVGRREQYF
cdr3_nt: TGCGCCAGCAGCTTGGACGTGGGACGTCGAGAGCAGTACTTC

v_call: TRBV18
clone_size: -
j_call: TRBJ2-5
d_call: -
cdr3_aa: CASSPPGARQETQYF
cdr3_nt: TGTGCCAGCTCACCCCCGGGCGCGAGGCAAGAGACCCAGTACTTC

v_call: TRBV27
clone_size: -
j_call: TRBJ2-7
d_call: -
cdr3_aa: CASSPPSVQLPYEQYF
cdr3_nt: TGTGCCAGCAGTCCTCCCAGCGTACAACTTCCCTACGAGCAGTACTTC

v_call: TRBV18
clone_size: once
j_call: TRBJ2-3
d_call: -
cdr3_aa: CASSPAGRATDTQYF
cdr3_nt: TGTGCCAGCTCACCGGCAGGGCGGGCCACAGATACGCAGTATTTT

v_call: TRBV5-1
clone_size: -
j_call: TRBJ1-2
d_call: TRBD1
cdr3_aa: CASSLTGQGHYGYTF
cdr3_nt: TGCGCCAGCAGCTTGACGGGACAGGGCCACTATGGCTACACCTTC

v_call: TRBV9
clone_size: -
j_call: TRBJ2-1
d_call: -
cdr3_aa: CASSASRDLYYPNEQFF
cdr3_nt: TGTGCCAGCAGCGCCTCGAGGGATTTATATTACCCCAATGAGCAGTTCTTC

v_call: TRBV6-5
clone_size: -
j_call: TRBJ2-2
d_call: -
cdr3_aa: CASTSGFPGELFF
cdr3_nt: TGTGCCAGCACATCCGGTTTTCCCGGGGAGCTGTTTTTT

v_call: TRBV5-4
clone_size: -
j_call: TRBJ2-5
d_call: -
cdr3_aa: CASSPGPEGGETQYF
cdr3_nt: TGTGCCAGCAGCCCGGGCCCCGAGGGGGGGGAGACCCAGTACTTC

v_call: TRBV7-9
clone_size: -
j_call: TRBJ2-7
d_call: -
cdr3_aa: CASSSQRERLYEQYF
cdr3_nt: TGTGCCAGCAGCTCCCAGCGAGAGAGGCTCTACGAGCAGTACTTC

v_call: TRBV7-9
clone_size: -
j_call: TRBJ2-5
d_call: -
cdr3_aa: CASSYSPGRGKETQYF
cdr3_nt: TGTGCCAGCAGCTATTCGCCGGGACGTGGGAAAGAGACCCAGTACTTC

v_call: TRBV4-1
clone_size: -
j_call: TRBJ2-1
d_call: TRBD2
cdr3_aa: CASSQIPPGLPGEQFF
cdr3_nt: TGCGCCAGCAGCCAAATTCCCCCGGGACTACCTGGGGAGCAGTTCTTC

v_call: TRBV18
clone_size: -
j_call: TRBJ2-7
d_call: TRBD2
cdr3_aa: CASSAPSGGSYEQYF
cdr3_nt: TGTGCCAGCTCAGCCCCTAGCGGGGGGAGCTACGAGCAGTACTTC

v_call: TRBV18
clone_size: once
j_call: TRBJ2-7
d_call: -
cdr3_aa: CASSHGGAYEQYF
cdr3_nt: TGTGCCAGCTCCCACGGAGGAGCCTACGAGCAGTACTTC

v_call: TRBV18
clone_size: -
j_call: TRBJ2-1
d_call: -
cdr3_aa: CASSPPGRPNEQFF
cdr3_nt: TGTGCCAGCTCACCACCAGGGCGCCCCAATGAGCAGTTCTTC

v_call: TRBV6-1
clone_size: -
j_call: TRBJ1-5
d_call: -
cdr3_aa: CANGQYSNQPQHF
cdr3_nt: TGTGCCAATGGGCAGTATAGCAATCAGCCCCAGCATTTT

v_call: TRBV7-9
clone_size: -
j_call: TRBJ2-2
d_call: -
cdr3_aa: CASSYGSANTGELFF
cdr3_nt: TGTGCCAGCAGCTACGGGTCCGCGAACACCGGGGAGCTGTTTTTT

v_call: TRBV27
clone_size: -
j_call: TRBJ1-3
d_call: TRBD1
cdr3_aa: CASRSGQGANTIYF
cdr3_nt: TGTGCCAGCAGGTCGGGACAGGGGGCAAACACCATATATTTT

v_call: TRBV29-1
clone_size: -
j_call: TRBJ2-5
d_call: -
cdr3_aa: CSVDIGQQETQYF
cdr3_nt: TGCAGCGTCGATATCGGACAGCAAGAGACCCAGTACTTC

v_call: TRBV6-6
clone_size: once
j_call: TRBJ2-5
d_call: -
cdr3_aa: CASKTGGVETQYF
cdr3_nt: TGTGCCAGCAAAACAGGGGGGGTGGAGACCCAGTACTTC

v_call: TRBV5-1
clone_size: -
j_call: TRBJ1-2
d_call: -
cdr3_aa: CASSLEGQSLTYGYTF
cdr3_nt: TGCGCCAGCAGCTTGGAGGGGCAGAGTTTGACCTATGGCTACACCTTC

v_call: TRBV11-3
clone_size: -
j_call: TRBJ2-3
d_call: -
cdr3_aa: CASSLGGDTDTQYF
cdr3_nt: TGTGCCAGCAGCTTAGGAGGGGACACAGATACGCAGTATTTT

v_call: TRBV18
clone_size: -
j_call: TRBJ2-1
d_call: -
cdr3_aa: CASSPPKQLGEQFF
cdr3_nt: TGTGCCAGCTCACCACCTAAGCAGTTAGGCGAGCAGTTCTTC

v_call: TRBV9
clone_size: -
j_call: TRBJ2-7
d_call: -
cdr3_aa: CASSATPLSYEQYF
cdr3_nt: TGTGCCAGCAGTGCCACCCCCCTAAGCTACGAGCAGTACTTC

v_call: TRBV2
clone_size: -
j_call: TRBJ2-7
d_call: -
cdr3_aa: CASSDYSYEQYF
cdr3_nt: TGTGCCAGCAGTGACTACTCCTACGAGCAGTACTTC

v_call: TRBV10-1
clone_size: -
j_call: TRBJ2-3
d_call: -
cdr3_aa: CASSEIRLASTDTQYF
cdr3_nt: TGCGCCAGCAGTGAAATTCGGCTAGCAAGTACAGATACGCAGTATTTT

v_call: TRBV5-5
clone_size: -
j_call: TRBJ2-3
d_call: -
cdr3_aa: CASSFRGSFSDTQYF
cdr3_nt: TGTGCCAGCAGCTTCAGGGGATCATTTTCAGATACGCAGTATTTT

v_call: TRBV28
clone_size: -
j_call: TRBJ2-3
d_call: TRBD2
cdr3_aa: CASSFMTSGTDTQYF
cdr3_nt: TGTGCCAGCAGTTTCATGACTAGCGGGACAGATACGCAGTATTTT